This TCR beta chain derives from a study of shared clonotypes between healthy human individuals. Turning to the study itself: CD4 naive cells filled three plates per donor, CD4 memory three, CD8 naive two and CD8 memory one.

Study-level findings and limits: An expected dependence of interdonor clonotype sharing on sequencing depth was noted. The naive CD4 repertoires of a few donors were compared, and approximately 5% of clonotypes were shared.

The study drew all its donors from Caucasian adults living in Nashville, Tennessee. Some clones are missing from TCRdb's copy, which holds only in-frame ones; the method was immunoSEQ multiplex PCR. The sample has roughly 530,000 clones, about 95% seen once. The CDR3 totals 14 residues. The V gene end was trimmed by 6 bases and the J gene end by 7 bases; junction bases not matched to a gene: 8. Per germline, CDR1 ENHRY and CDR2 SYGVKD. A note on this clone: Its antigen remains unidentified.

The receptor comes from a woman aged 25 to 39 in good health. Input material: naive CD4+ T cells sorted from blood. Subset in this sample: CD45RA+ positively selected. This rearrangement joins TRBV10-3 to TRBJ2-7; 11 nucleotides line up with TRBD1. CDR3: CAIRSGQGAREQYF. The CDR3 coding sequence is TGTGCCATCAGGAGCGGACAGGGGGCGCGGGAGCAGTACTTC.